These 23 T cell receptor beta chains came from one sample sequenced in a study of shared clonotypes between healthy human individuals (dated by TCRdb to about 2020). Library preparation used the immunoSEQ multiplex PCR assay. Not all clones reach the TCRdb copy of this immuneACCESS table, which keeps in-frame sequences only. Checked studies attribute under half of the gap to unresolved V genes and leave the rest unexplained. Here the sample has roughly 2.2 million clones; 85% to 95% occur a single time. The top ten clones comprise about 0.39% of the sample. The sequencing input was naive CD4+ T cells from PBMCs. The sample's cell subset or site label, decoded: CD45RA+ positively selected. These receptors all come from a man between 18 and 35 years old in good health. Some clones in this sample may be carry-over from other donors' samples.

The chain carries TRBV6-1 and TRBJ2-3; TRBD1 agrees at 9 bases. This CDR3 has 14 residues. With V trimmed by 6 bases and J by 3 bases, 4 bases remained unmatched. Germline V gene data show CDR1 as MNHNS and CDR2 as SASEGT. This CDR3 is CASSPTGGTDTQYF. The CDR3 DNA reads TGTGCCAGCAGCCCGACAGGGGGGACAGATACGCAGTATTTT.

V and J are TRBV5-5 and TRBJ2-7; a possible D gene is TRBD1 (7 bases). The CDR3 is made up of 14 amino acids. V lost 6 bases to trimming and J lost 5 bases, with 18 bases between them. Germline CDR1 is SGHKS and CDR2 is YYEKEE (reference sequence). The CDR3 DNA is TGTGCCAGCACCCGATCAGGAGGGGGCGACGAGCAGTACTTC. Its protein is CASTRSGGGDEQYF.

To note about this clone: The sample has other DNA sequences that encode this CDR3 too. The CDR3 loop is CASSRGGSYNEQFF. Written as DNA, the CDR3 is TGTGCCAGCAGCAGAGGGGGCTCCTACAATGAGCAGTTCTTC. This rearrangement joins TRBV7-2 to TRBJ2-1; D may be TRBD1 (6 bases). The germline V and J ends were trimmed by 5 bases and 0 bases, with 8 bases remaining between them. The germline gives CDR1 SGHTA, CDR2 FQGNSA. The CDR3 is made up of 14 amino acids.

V usage is TRBV5-1 and J usage is TRBJ1-1; D is possibly TRBD1 (5 bases). Germline values: CDR1 SGHRS, CDR2 YFSETQ. V shed 5 bases and J shed 0 bases, with 14 bases lying between them. The CDR3 sequence is 15 residues long. The CDR3 is CASRPGGILNTEAFF. The CDR3 coding sequence is TGCGCCAGCAGGCCGGGGGGGATTTTGAACACTGAAGCTTTCTTT. Full variable domain (missing parts from reference TRBV5-1 and TRBJ1-1): KAGVTQTPRYLIKTRGQQVTLSCSPISGHRSVSWYQQTPGQGLQFLFEYFSETQRNKGNFPGRFSGRQFSNSRSEMNVSTLELGDSALYLCASRPGGILNTEAFFGQGTRLTVV.

The chain employs TRBV19 and TRBJ1-4; D not certain. Per germline, CDR1 LNHDA and CDR2 SQIVND (reference sequence). Trimming took off 7 bases at V and 9 bases at J, with 15 bases between the two ends. CDR3 length equals 13 residues. CDR3 sequence: CASMSSGIKKLFF. The DNA of the CDR3 is TGTGCCAGTATGTCTTCAGGAATAAAAAAACTGTTTTTT.

The rearrangement uses TRBV5-4 and TRBJ1-1; TRBD1 agrees at 7 bases. CDR1 is SGHNT and CDR2 is YYREEE in the germline V gene (reference sequence). J lost 4 bases, V lost 1 base, and 4 bases had no gene match. The CDR3 extends over 14 amino acids. Written as DNA, the CDR3 is TGTGCCAGCAGCTTGAGGGGGCCCGGCACTGAAGCTTTCTTT. This encodes CASSLRGPGTEAFF.

The genes are TRBV7-3 and TRBJ2-1; D not certain. V was trimmed by 4 bases and J by 9 bases, leaving 10 bases between them. Germline V gene lookup returns CDR1 SGHTA and CDR2 FQGTGA. This CDR3 comprises 12 residues. The DNA for the CDR3 is TGTGCCAGCAGCTCCAACCCCGGTGAGCAGTTCTTC. It specifies CASSSNPGEQFF.

This clone occurred once. The chain has TRBV7-2 and TRBJ2-1; TRBD1 agrees at 7 bases. The CDR3 length is 14 residues. Per germline, CDR1 SGHTA and CDR2 FQGNSA. The ends lost 5 bases at V and 9 bases at J; junction bases unmatched: 10. For the CDR3, the DNA is TGTGCCAGCAGCCCGACGGACAGGTTCATTGAGCAGTTCTTC. This sequence encodes CASSPTDRFIEQFF.

The chain uses TRBV6-4 and TRBJ2-1; 12 bases are shared with TRBD2. CDR1 and CDR2 (germline): MRHNA, SNTAGT. The CDR3 consists of 16 residues. Losses at the gene ends were 3 bases for V and 8 bases for J; bases not matched to a gene: 8. This CDR3 reads CASSEVGLAGLDEQFF. DNA of the CDR3: TGTGCCAGCAGTGAAGTAGGACTAGCGGGACTAGATGAGCAGTTCTTC.

This rearrangement joins TRBV9 to TRBJ1-1; D unclear. The V and J ends lost 0 bases and 3 bases respectively, with 12 bases between them. CDR1 and CDR2 from the germline V gene are SGDLS and YYNGEE. CDR3 size: 15 residues. The CDR3 coding sequence is TGTGCCAGCAGCGTAGTAAACAGCCTACACACTGAAGCTTTCTTT. It specifies CASSVVNSLHTEAFF.

The V call is TRBV29-1, the J call TRBJ1-5, with a weak D call TRBD1 (5 bases). Deletions cut 7 bases from V and 3 bases from J, with 10 bases between. CDR1 SQVTM and CDR2 ANQGSEA come from the germline V gene. The CDR3 length is 12 residues. In nucleotides, the CDR3 is TGCAGCGCCGCAGGGCCCAATCAGCCCCAGCATTTT. Protein: CSAAGPNQPQHF.

The chain employs TRBV6-5 and TRBJ2-5; TRBD1 might be the D (5 bases). This CDR3 has 13 residues. Trimming took 6 bases from V and 2 from J, leaving 10 bases between them. Germline V lookup: CDR1 MNHEY, CDR2 SVGAGI. CDR3 DNA sequence: TGTGCCAGCAGCCGTGACAGACAAGAGACCCAGTACTTC. It encodes CASSRDRQETQYF.

The chain carries TRBV9 and TRBJ2-7, with 8 positions matching TRBD2. The trim removed 4 bases at V and 2 bases at J, leaving 8 bases unmatched. The germline CDR1 and CDR2 sequences are SGDLS and YYNGEE. The CDR3 is 15 residues long. CDR3 in amino acids: CASSREAGAPYEQYF. The CDR3 DNA reads as TGTGCCAGCAGCCGGGAAGCGGGAGCCCCCTACGAGCAGTACTTC.

This chain uses TRBV7-9 with TRBJ2-2; maybe TRBD2 (6 bases). CDR1 SEHNR and CDR2 FQNEAQ come from the germline V gene (reference sequence). This CDR3 has 13 amino acids. The V and J ends lost 5 bases and 6 bases respectively, with 10 bases between them. This chain's CDR3 is CASSPSGAGELFF. The CDR3 region has the DNA TGTGCCAGCAGCCCCTCGGGGGCCGGGGAGCTGTTTTTT.

Regarding this clone: One junction end disagrees with the germline gene, perhaps due to a read error. This chain links TRBV7-9 with TRBJ2-5; perhaps TRBD2 as D (6 bases). The CDR3 runs to 12 residues. The germline CDR1 and CDR2 sequences are SEHNR and FQNEAQ (reference sequence). CDR3 coding DNA: TGTGCCAGCAGATTAGCGGCGGAGACCCAGTACTTC. It translates to CASRLAAETQYF. The full variable domain, rest sourced from reference TRBV7-9 and TRBJ2-5, is DTGVSQNPRHKITKRGQNVTFRCDPISEHNRLYWYRQTLGQGPEFLTYFQNEAQLEKSRLLSDRFSAERPKGSFSTLEIQRTEQGDSAMYLCASRLAAETQYFGPGTRLLVL.

The rearrangement uses TRBV5-1 and TRBJ1-2; D is perhaps TRBD1 (6 bases). Trimming took 4 bases from V and 4 from J, leaving 17 bases between them. Germline V gives CDR1 SGHRS, CDR2 YFSETQ. The length of the CDR3 is 15 residues. The CDR3 coding sequence is TGCGCCAGCAGCCCGGCCGGGGGCTCTGGCTATGGCTACACCTTC. This codes for CASSPAGGSGYGYTF.

This chain uses TRBV5-1 with TRBJ1-1; 9 nucleotides match TRBD1. The J segment lost 6 bases and the V segment lost 3 bases, leaving 6 bases of the junction unmatched. Germline V gene data show CDR1 as SGHRS and CDR2 as YFSETQ. This CDR3 has 14 residues. In DNA, the CDR3 is TGCGCCAGCAGCTACCAGGGACAGGGCGCTGAAGCTTTCTTT. This translates into CASSYQGQGAEAFF.

The chain combines TRBV4-2 with TRBJ2-1, with 8 bases matching TRBD2. This CDR3 spans 17 amino acids. Germline values: CDR1 LGHNA, CDR2 YNFKEQ. Trimming removed 4 bases from V and 2 bases from J; junction bases left unmatched: 10. The CDR3 sequence is CASSLRRAGGPYNEQFF. CDR3 nucleotides: TGTGCCAGCAGCCTCCGGCGGGCGGGGGGACCCTACAATGAGCAGTTCTTC.

This chain joins TRBV9 and TRBJ2-3; D is unclear. The germline gives CDR1 SGDLS, CDR2 YYNGEE. V was trimmed by 2 bases and J by 4 bases, leaving 11 bases between them. The CDR3 extends over 14 amino acids. Written as DNA, the CDR3 is TGTGCCAGCAGCGTGGATGGGTTCCCAGATACGCAGTATTTT. Translating it yields CASSVDGFPDTQYF.

V usage is TRBV28 and J usage is TRBJ1-2, with D perhaps TRBD1 (6 bases). V dropped 4 bases and J dropped 2 bases, with 8 bases sitting between them. From germline, CDR1 is MDHEN and CDR2 SYDVKM. The CDR3 runs 13 residues. The CDR3 sequence: CASSYDRNYGYTF. DNA of the CDR3: TGTGCCAGCAGTTACGACAGGAACTATGGCTACACCTTC.

The CDR3 here is CASSPDRTVNYGYTF. CDR3 bases: TGTGCCAGCAGCCCTGACAGAACCGTTAACTATGGCTACACCTTC. The chain combines TRBV7-2 with TRBJ1-2, with a tentative D call TRBD1 (5 bases). There are 15 residues in the CDR3. V dropped 5 bases and J dropped 1 base, with 14 bases sitting between them. Germline V lookup: CDR1 SGHTA, CDR2 FQGNSA.

V is TRBV2 and J is TRBJ1-1; D is perhaps TRBD1 (6 bases). Trimming pared 6 bases from V and 3 bases from J, leaving 14 bases between. The germline V gene encodes CDR1 SNHLY and CDR2 FYNNEI. This CDR3 comprises 14 residues. CDR3 region: CASSVQGAYTEAFF. The CDR3 DNA follows: TGTGCCAGCAGCGTACAGGGAGCTTACACTGAAGCTTTCTTT.

The sample holds one count of this clone. V is TRBV7-2 and J is TRBJ2-5; D not resolved. This CDR3 contains 11 residues. V gave up 6 bases and J gave up 7 bases, with 9 bases separating them. The germline CDR1 and CDR2 sequences are SGHTA and FQGNSA. The CDR3 DNA is TGTGCCAGCAGTGACACTGGGACCCAGTACTTC. It is translated as CASSDTGTQYF.